Below are 20 T cell receptor beta chains sequenced from a single sample in a study of CD8 T cells in ankylosing spondylitis. Study results and caveats: Among TCR beta sequences, a motif of eight or nine highly homologous variants appeared characteristic of ankylosing spondylitis blood.

A single record per CDR3 protein comes from TCRdb applying MiXCR to the 5' RACE reads. This table holds 670,000 or so distinct CDR3 sequences, around 19% found once. Antigens for these TCRs are unknown. The material sequenced was blood, either unsorted or a sorted T cell fraction (not recorded which). These receptors originate from a male donor with ankylosing spondylitis.

The rearrangement joins TRBV29-1 to TRBJ2-1; 12 nucleotides line up with TRBD2. Germline V CDR1 and CDR2: SQVTM, ANQGSEA. The CDR3 covers 16 residues. V gave up 3 bases and J gave up 2 bases; unmatched junction bases: 5. CDR3 nucleotides: TGCAGCGTTGAGTTGCCTAGCGGGAGGGCCTACAATGAGCAGTTCTTC. It yields the protein CSVELPSGRAYNEQFF.

This clonotype has just a few counts. The chain couples TRBV20-1 to TRBJ2-7; 11 bases are a match to TRBD2. The V segment lost 5 bases and the J segment 3 bases; nucleotides outside the gene matches: 6. CDR1 and CDR2 from the germline V gene are DFQATT and SNEGSKA (reference sequence). CDR3 length equals 14 residues. CDR3: CSASGLAEIYEQYF. CDR3 in DNA: TGCAGTGCTTCGGGACTAGCGGAGATCTACGAGCAGTACTTC.

This clonotype was seen a handful of times. V gene TRBV24-1 combines with J gene TRBJ1-5; unclear D gene. The V and J ends lost 2 bases and 0 bases respectively, with 4 bases between them. CDR1 and CDR2 from the germline V gene are KGHDR and SFDVKD. CDR3 length: 14 amino acids. The CDR3 loop is CATSDWGSNQPQHF. In DNA form, the CDR3 reads TGTGCCACCAGTGATTGGGGTAGCAATCAGCCCCAGCATTTT.

This clonotype was detected ten times or more. This chain connects TRBV12-3 or TRBV12-4 to TRBJ1-1; D is perhaps TRBD1 (5 bases). V was clipped by 7 bases and J by 10 bases, with 16 bases between them. This CDR3 has 12 amino acids. CDR3 sequence: CASTLSVGGAFF. Here the CDR3 DNA reads TGTGCCAGCACCTTATCCGTCGGGGGAGCTTTCTTT.

This clonotype has just a few counts. The V and J genes are TRBV3-1 and TRBJ2-7; 7 nucleotides match TRBD2. This CDR3 is built from 13 residues. The J segment lost 3 bases and the V segment lost 4 bases, leaving 3 bases of the junction unmatched. Per germline, CDR1 LGHDT and CDR2 YNNKEL (reference sequence). In nucleotides, the CDR3 is TGTGCCAGCAGCCGAGGACTAGTCTACGAGCAGTACTTC. Translation: CASSRGLVYEQYF.

This clonotype occurred a few times. V is TRBV27 and J is TRBJ2-7; a weak D match, TRBD2 (7 bases). CDR1 MNHEY and CDR2 SMNVEV come from the germline V gene (reference sequence). The CDR3 consists of 16 residues. Trimming stripped 0 bases from V and 2 bases from J, with 14 bases between. The CDR3 protein is CASSLSPPGGAYEQYF. In DNA form, the CDR3 reads TGTGCCAGCAGTTTATCCCCCCCGGGGGGCGCCTACGAGCAGTACTTC.

In this sample, this clonotype turned up a few times. This chain connects TRBV5-1 to TRBJ2-2; 7 bases match TRBD2. Germline values: CDR1 SGHRS, CDR2 YFSETQ. The CDR3 consists of 16 residues. The V gene end was trimmed by 4 bases and the J gene end by 0 bases; junction bases not matched to a gene: 6. The CDR3 here is CASSHRGDANTGELFF. CDR3 in DNA: TGCGCCAGCAGCCACCGGGGGGATGCGAACACCGGGGAGCTGTTTTTT. The full variable domain, in which reference TRBV5-1 and TRBJ2-2 provide the parts outside the CDR3, is KAGVTQTPRYLIKTRGQQVTLSCSPISGHRSVSWYQQTPGQGLQFLFEYFSETQRNKGNFPGRFSGRQFSNSRSEMNVSTLELGDSALYLCASSHRGDANTGELFFGEGSRLTVL.

The chain carries TRBV20-1 and TRBJ1-2; D is ambiguous. The CDR3 runs 11 residues. CDR1 and CDR2 from the germline V gene are DFQATT and SNEGSKA (reference sequence). Trimming left V 1 base short and J 6 bases short, with 6 bases between. CDR3: CSARAEDGYTF. CDR3 nucleotide sequence: TGCAGTGCTAGAGCGGAGGATGGCTACACCTTC.

A few counts support this clonotype. The chain links TRBV6-2 or TRBV6-3 to TRBJ2-7; D unresolved. Trimming took 6 bases from V and 5 from J, leaving 14 bases between them. The germline V gene has CDR1 MNHEY and CDR2 SVGEGT. This CDR3 has 13 residues. CDR3 region: CASSEVGLNEQYF. The CDR3 nucleotides read TGTGCCAGCAGCGAGGTGGGCCTAAACGAGCAGTACTTC.

The V and J genes are TRBV5-1 and TRBJ1-3; D call uncertain. This CDR3 has 17 amino acids. Germline lookup yields CDR1 SGHRS and CDR2 YFSETQ. The germline V and J ends were trimmed by 0 bases and 1 base, with 14 bases remaining between them. The CDR3 protein is CASSLALGQSSGNTIYF. Written as DNA, the CDR3 is TGCGCCAGCAGCTTGGCCTTGGGCCAGAGTTCTGGAAACACCATATATTTT.

This chain uses TRBV7-2 with TRBJ2-1; TRBD2 matches at 14 bases. The CDR3 runs to 17 residues. Trimming at V came to 5 bases and at J to 4 bases, leaving 7 bases not matched to a gene. The germline gives CDR1 SGHTA, CDR2 FQGNSA. Written as DNA, the CDR3 is TGTGCCAGCAGCATCGGGACTAGCGGGAGCGGTTACAATGAGCAGTTCTTC. Translation: CASSIGTSGSGYNEQFF.

V usage is TRBV20-1 and J usage is TRBJ2-7; a possible D gene is TRBD2 (5 bases). CDR3 length equals 13 residues. V lost 5 bases, J lost 4 bases, and 15 bases lay in between. CDR1 is DFQATT and CDR2 is SNEGSKA in the germline V gene (reference sequence). CDR3: CSASAGIKYEQYF. The DNA of the CDR3 is TGCAGTGCTTCCGCCGGGATCAAATACGAGCAGTACTTC.

This chain connects TRBV12-3 or TRBV12-4 to TRBJ2-5; TRBD1 matches 7 bases. V lost 7 bases and J lost 2; bases outside the gene matches: 7. The CDR3 sequence is 14 residues long. For the CDR3, the DNA is TGTGCCAGCAATAGGGACAGAAATCAAGAGACCCAGTACTTC. Its translation is CASNRDRNQETQYF.

This clonotype appeared a few times. The rearrangement joins TRBV5-1 to TRBJ2-3; maybe TRBD2 (5 bases). The CDR3 is 18 amino acids. Germline assignment: CDR1 SGHRS and CDR2 YFSETQ. V was clipped by 4 bases and J by 2 bases, with 23 bases between them. CDR3 in amino acids: CASSLALLGLSLTDTQYF. CDR3 coding DNA: TGCGCCAGCAGCCTGGCCCTACTCGGACTGAGCCTCACAGATACGCAGTATTTT.

This clonotype was observed a few times. The chain employs TRBV5-1 and TRBJ1-5, with a weak D call TRBD1 (5 bases). Germline loops: CDR1 SGHRS, CDR2 YFSETQ. V lost 1 base and J lost 1, with 9 bases in between. This CDR3 comprises 15 residues. The CDR3 bases are TGCGCCAGCAGCTTGCGGGGGGAGAGCAATCAGCCCCAGCATTTT. It codes for CASSLRGESNQPQHF.

This clonotype was detected a few times. The rearrangement links TRBV20-1 to TRBJ2-1, with TRBD2 matching 9 bases. This CDR3 is built from 14 residues. J was trimmed by 6 bases and V by 0 bases; bases with no gene match: 3. Germline CDR1 and CDR2: DFQATT and SNEGSKA (reference sequence). The CDR3 DNA reads as TGCAGTGCTAGAGATGAGACTAGCGGCAATGAGCAGTTCTTC. The encoded protein is CSARDETSGNEQFF.

This chain links TRBV24-1 with TRBJ2-1; 7 bases fit TRBD1. CDR1 and CDR2 (germline): KGHDR, SFDVKD. J was trimmed by 7 bases and V by 11 bases; bases with no gene match: 22. This CDR3 contains 17 residues. CDR3 DNA sequence: TGTGCCAGAGAAGGAAAATCTCCGGGACAGAGAATTAATGAGCAGTTCTTC. Its protein is CAREGKSPGQRINEQFF.

This sequence joins TRBV28 and TRBJ2-3; TRBD2 agrees at 10 bases. Unmatched junction bases numbered 4, after V lost 4 bases and J lost 0 bases. Germline V gene data show CDR1 as MDHEN and CDR2 as SYDVKM. This CDR3 contains 16 residues. CDR3 loop: CASSSPTSGSTDTQYF. CDR3 nucleotides: TGTGCCAGCAGTTCCCCGACTAGCGGGAGCACAGATACGCAGTATTTT.

Only a few counts were recorded for this clonotype. CDR3 nucleotides: TGTGCGTCGAGGCTCATCCCGGAAGAGACCCAGTACTTC. Amino acid sequence: CASRLIPEETQYF. V gene TRBV7-8 combines with J gene TRBJ2-5; D uncertain. The CDR3 covers 13 residues. Germline V gene lookup returns CDR1 SGHVS and CDR2 FQNEAQ. Based on the CDR3 plus reference TRBV7-8 and TRBJ2-5, the full variable domain is GAGVSQSPRYKVAKRGQDVALRCDPISGHVSLFWYQQALGQGPEFLTYFQNEAQLDKSGLPSDRFFAERPEGSVSTLKIQRTQQEDSAVYLCASRLIPEETQYFGPGTRLLVL.

In this sample, this clonotype turned up a few times. The rearrangement joins TRBV2 to TRBJ1-1; D is ambiguous. Germline CDR1 is SNHLY and CDR2 is FYNNEI. This CDR3 comprises 18 residues. V shed 2 bases and J shed 0 bases, with 19 bases lying between them. The CDR3: CASSEMGRVGQLNTEAFF. The CDR3 coding sequence is TGTGCCAGCAGTGAAATGGGTCGGGTAGGGCAACTGAACACTGAAGCTTTCTTT.